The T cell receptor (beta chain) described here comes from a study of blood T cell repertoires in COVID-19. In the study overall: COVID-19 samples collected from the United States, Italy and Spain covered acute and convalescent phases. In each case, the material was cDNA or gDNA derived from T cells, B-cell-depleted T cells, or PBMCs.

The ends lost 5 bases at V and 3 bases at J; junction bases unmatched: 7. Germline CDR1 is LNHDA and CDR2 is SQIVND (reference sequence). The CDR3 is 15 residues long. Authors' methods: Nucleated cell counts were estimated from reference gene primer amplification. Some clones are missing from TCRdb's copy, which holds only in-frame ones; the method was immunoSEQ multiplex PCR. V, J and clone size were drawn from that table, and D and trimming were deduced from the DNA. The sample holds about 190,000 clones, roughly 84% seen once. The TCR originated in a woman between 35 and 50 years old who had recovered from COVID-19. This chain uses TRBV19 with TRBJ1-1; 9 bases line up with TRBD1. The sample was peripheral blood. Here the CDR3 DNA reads TGTGCCAGTAGTCCCGGGACAGGGTTTCACACTGAAGCTTTCTTT. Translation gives CASSPGTGFHTEAFF. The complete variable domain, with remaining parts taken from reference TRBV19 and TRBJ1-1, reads DGGITQSPKYLFRKEGQNVTLSCEQNLNHDAMYWYRQDPGQGLRLIYYSQIVNDFQKGDIAEGYSVSREKKESFPLTVTSAQKNPTAFYLCASSPGTGFHTEAFFGQGTRLTVV.